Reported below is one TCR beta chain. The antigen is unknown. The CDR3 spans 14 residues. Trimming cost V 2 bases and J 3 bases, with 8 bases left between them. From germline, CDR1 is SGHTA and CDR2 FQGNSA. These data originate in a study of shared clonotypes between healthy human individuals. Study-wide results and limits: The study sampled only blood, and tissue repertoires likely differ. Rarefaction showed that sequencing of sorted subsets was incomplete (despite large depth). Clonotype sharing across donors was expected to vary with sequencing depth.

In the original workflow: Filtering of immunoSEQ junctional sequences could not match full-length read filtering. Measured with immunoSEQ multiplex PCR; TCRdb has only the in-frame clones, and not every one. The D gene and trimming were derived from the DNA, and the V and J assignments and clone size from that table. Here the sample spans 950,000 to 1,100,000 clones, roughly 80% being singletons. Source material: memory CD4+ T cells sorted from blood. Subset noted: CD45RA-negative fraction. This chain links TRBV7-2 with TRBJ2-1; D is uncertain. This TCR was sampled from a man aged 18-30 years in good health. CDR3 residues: CASSLSPLYNEQFF. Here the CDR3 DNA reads TGTGCCAGCAGCTTATCGCCCCTCTACAATGAGCAGTTCTTC.